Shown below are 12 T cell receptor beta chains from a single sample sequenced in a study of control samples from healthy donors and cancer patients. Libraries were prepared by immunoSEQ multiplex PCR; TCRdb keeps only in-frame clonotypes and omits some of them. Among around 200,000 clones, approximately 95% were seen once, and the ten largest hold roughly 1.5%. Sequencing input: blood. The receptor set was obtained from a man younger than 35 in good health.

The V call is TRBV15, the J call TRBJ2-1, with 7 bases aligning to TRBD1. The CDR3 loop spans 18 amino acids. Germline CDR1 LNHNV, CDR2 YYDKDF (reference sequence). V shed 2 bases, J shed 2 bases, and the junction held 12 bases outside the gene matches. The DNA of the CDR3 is TGTGCCACCAGCAGAAACCACCCTCCGGGACAGCCCTACAATGAGCAGTTCTTC. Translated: CATSRNHPPGQPYNEQFF.

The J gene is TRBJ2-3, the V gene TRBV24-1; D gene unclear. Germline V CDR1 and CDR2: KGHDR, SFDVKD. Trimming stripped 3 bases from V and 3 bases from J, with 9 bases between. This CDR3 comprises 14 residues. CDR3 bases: TGTGCCACCAGTGATGCGGTGGGGACAGATACGCAGTATTTT. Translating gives CATSDAVGTDTQYF.

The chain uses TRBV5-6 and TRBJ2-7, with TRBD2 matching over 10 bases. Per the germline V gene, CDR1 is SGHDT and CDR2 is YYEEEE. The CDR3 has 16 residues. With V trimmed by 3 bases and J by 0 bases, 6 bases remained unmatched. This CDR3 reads CASSSLLAGFSYEQYF. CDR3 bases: TGTGCCAGCAGCTCCCTACTAGCGGGGTTCTCCTACGAGCAGTACTTC.

The CDR3 reads CASSQDKETQYF. Here the CDR3 DNA reads TGTGCCAGCAGCCAAGATAAAGAGACCCAGTACTTC. The chain joins TRBV3-1 (or the pseudogene TRBV3-2) to TRBJ2-5; D not certain. Germline V gene lookup returns CDR1 LGHDT and CDR2 YNNKEL (reference sequence). V shed 0 bases and J shed 3 bases, with 2 bases lying between them. This CDR3 comprises 12 residues.

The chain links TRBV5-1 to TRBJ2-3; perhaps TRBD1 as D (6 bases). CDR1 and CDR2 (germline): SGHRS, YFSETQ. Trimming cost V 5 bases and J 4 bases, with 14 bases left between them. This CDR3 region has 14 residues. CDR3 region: CASRLQGTADTQYF. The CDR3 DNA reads TGCGCCAGCAGACTACAGGGTACGGCAGATACGCAGTATTTT.

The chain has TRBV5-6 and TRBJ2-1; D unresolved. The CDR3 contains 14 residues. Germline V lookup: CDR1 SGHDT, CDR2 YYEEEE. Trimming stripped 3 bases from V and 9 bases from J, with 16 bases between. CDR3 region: CASSWDRAPREQFF. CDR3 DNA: TGTGCCAGCAGCTGGGATAGGGCTCCCCGTGAGCAGTTCTTC.

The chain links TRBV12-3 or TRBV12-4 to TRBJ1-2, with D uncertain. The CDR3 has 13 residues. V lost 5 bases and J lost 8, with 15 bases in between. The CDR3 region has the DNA TGTGCCAGCAGTCCTTCCCCCTTTGGAGGCTACACCTTC. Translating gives CASSPSPFGGYTF.

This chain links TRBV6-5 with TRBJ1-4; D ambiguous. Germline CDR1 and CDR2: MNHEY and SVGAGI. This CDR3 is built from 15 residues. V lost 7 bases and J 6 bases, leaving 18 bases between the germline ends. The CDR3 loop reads CASTRNLAADEKLFF. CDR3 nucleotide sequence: TGTGCCAGCACCCGCAACCTGGCAGCCGATGAAAAACTGTTTTTT.

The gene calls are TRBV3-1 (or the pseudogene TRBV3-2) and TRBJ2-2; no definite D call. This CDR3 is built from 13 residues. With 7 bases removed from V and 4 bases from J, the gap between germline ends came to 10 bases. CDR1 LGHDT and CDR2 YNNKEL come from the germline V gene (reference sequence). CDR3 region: CASTDGPTGELFF. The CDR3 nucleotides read TGTGCCAGCACCGACGGGCCCACCGGGGAGCTGTTTTTT.

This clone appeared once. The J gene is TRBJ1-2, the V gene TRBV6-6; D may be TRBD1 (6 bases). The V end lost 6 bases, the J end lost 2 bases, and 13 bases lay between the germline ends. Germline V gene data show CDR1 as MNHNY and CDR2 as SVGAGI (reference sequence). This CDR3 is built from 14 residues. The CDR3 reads CASSPRTVNYGYTF. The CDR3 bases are TGTGCCAGCAGCCCGAGGACAGTCAACTATGGCTACACCTTC.

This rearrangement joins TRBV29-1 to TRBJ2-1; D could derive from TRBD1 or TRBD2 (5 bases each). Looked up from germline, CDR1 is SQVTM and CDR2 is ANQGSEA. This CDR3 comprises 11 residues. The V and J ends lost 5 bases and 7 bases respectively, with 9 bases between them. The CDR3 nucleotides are TGCAGCGTTCCGAGGGGAAATGAGCAGTTCTTC. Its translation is CSVPRGNEQFF.

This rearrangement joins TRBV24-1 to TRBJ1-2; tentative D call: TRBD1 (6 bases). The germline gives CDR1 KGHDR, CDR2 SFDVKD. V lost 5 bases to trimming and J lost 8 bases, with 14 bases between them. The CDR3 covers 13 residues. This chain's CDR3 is CATSGTGTRGYTF. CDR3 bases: TGTGCCACCAGTGGTACAGGGACTCGCGGCTACACCTTC.